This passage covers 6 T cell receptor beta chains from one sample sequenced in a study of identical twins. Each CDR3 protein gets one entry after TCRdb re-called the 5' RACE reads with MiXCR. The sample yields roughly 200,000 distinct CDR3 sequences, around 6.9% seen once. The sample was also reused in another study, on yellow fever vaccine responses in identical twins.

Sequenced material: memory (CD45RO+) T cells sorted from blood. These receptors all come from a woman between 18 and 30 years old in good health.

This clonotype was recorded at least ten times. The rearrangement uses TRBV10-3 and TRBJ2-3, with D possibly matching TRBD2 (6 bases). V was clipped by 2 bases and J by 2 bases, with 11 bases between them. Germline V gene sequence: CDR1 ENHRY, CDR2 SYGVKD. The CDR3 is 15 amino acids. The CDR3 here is CAISEGGRNTDTQYF. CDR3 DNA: TGTGCCATCAGTGAGGGAGGGAGGAACACAGATACGCAGTATTTT.

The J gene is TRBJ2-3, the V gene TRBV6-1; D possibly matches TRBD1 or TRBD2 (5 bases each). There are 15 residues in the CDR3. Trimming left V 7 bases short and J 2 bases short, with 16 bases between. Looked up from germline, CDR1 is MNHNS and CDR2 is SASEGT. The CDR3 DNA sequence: TGTGCCAGCACCTGGGACGACTATACCACAGATACGCAGTATTTT. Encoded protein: CASTWDDYTTDTQYF.

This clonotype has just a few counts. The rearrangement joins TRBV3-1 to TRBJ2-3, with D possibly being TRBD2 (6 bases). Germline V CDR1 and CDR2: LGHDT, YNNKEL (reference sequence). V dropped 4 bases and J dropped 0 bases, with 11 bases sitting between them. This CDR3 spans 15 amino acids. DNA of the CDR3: TGTGCCAGCAGCCTGAAGGGGACTAGCACAGATACGCAGTATTTT. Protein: CASSLKGTSTDTQYF.

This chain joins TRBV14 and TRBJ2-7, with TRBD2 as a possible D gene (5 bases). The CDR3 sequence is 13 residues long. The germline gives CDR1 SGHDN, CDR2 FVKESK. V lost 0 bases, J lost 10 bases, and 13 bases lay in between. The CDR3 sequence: CASSQDLRGYQYF. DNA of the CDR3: TGTGCCAGCAGCCAAGATCTAAGAGGGTATCAGTACTTC.

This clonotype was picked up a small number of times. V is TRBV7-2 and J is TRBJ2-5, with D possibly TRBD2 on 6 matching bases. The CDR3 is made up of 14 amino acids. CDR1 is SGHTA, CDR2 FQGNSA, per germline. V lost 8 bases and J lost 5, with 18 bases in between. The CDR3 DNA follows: TGTGCCAGCGCAGGAGGAGGGTCGAAGGAGACCCAGTACTTC. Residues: CASAGGGSKETQYF.

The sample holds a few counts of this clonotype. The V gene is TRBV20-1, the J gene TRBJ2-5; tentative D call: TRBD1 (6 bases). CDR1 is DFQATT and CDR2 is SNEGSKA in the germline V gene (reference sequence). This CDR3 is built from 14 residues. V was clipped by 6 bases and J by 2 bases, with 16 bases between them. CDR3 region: CSADHETGQETQYF. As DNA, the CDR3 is TGCAGTGCGGACCACGAGACAGGTCAAGAGACCCAGTACTTC.